This is a list of T cell receptor beta chains from one sample in a study of CD8 T cells in ankylosing spondylitis. Each CDR3 protein is one row after TCRdb ran MiXCR on the 5' RACE reads. Among 500,000 to 650,000 distinct CDR3 sequences listed, approximately 5.3% were seen once. Sequenced sample: blood, either unsorted or a sorted T cell fraction (not recorded which). These receptors all stem from a male donor with ankylosing spondylitis. CDR3s include the opening cysteine and the closing phenylalanine or tryptophan. The D gene is left open where the match is weak.

v_call: TRBV28; j_call: TRBJ2-2; d_call: .; cdr3_aa: CASIEGYTGELFF
v_call: TRBV6-6; j_call: TRBJ1-2; d_call: .; cdr3_aa: CASSRASYGYTF
v_call: TRBV4-3; j_call: TRBJ1-5; d_call: .; cdr3_aa: CASSQDLDLGPQHF
v_call: TRBV10-3; j_call: TRBJ2-3; d_call: TRBD1; cdr3_aa: CAISERTGARGGTDTQYF
v_call: TRBV2; j_call: TRBJ1-2; d_call: .; cdr3_aa: CASRIAGFGYTF
v_call: TRBV27; j_call: TRBJ2-7; d_call: .; cdr3_aa: CASRGEGTYEQYF
v_call: TRBV10-3; j_call: TRBJ2-2; d_call: .; cdr3_aa: CAISGSGNTGELFF
v_call: TRBV29-1; j_call: TRBJ2-3; d_call: .; cdr3_aa: CSLMVGSTDTQYF
v_call: TRBV4-2; j_call: TRBJ2-5; d_call: TRBD2; cdr3_aa: CASSQEGLVYVF
v_call: TRBV7-2; j_call: TRBJ1-1; d_call: .; cdr3_aa: CASSPLQGSTEAFF